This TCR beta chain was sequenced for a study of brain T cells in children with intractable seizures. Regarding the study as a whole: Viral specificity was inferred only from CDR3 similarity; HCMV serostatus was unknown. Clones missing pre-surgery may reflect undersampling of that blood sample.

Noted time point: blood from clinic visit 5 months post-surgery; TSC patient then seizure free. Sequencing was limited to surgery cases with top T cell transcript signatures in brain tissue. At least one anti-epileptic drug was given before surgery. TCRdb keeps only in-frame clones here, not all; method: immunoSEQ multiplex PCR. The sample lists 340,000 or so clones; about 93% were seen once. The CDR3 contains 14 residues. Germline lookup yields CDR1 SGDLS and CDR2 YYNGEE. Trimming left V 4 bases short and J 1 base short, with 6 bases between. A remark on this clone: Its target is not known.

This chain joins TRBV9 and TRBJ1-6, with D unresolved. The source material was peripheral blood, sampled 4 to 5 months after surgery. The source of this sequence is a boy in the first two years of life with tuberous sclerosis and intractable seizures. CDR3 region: CASSRESYNSPLHF. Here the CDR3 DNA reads TGTGCCAGCAGCCGGGAGTCCTATAATTCACCCCTCCACTTT.